Listed below are T cell receptor beta chains from one sample, sequenced in a study of T cell changes during pregnancy in multiple sclerosis. TCRdb keeps only in-frame clones here, not all; method: immunoSEQ multiplex PCR. The repertoire includes 20,000 to 25,000 clones, about 84% of them detected once, and around 7.6% sits in the top ten. Sequencing was performed on CD8+ T cells from peripheral blood mononuclear cells, taken before pregnancy. Every receptor here comes from a female donor with multiple sclerosis, enrolled in a pregnancy study. Both conserved end residues are part of each CDR3. D genes are given only for firm matches. The size of a clone is reported for some rows only, either as once, few or many, or as a class for expanded clones.

d_gene	v_gene	abundance	j_gene	CDR3aa	CDR3nt
TRBD1	TRBV27	-	TRBJ2-7	CASSPRDRGNLGQYF	TGTGCCAGCAGTCCCCGGGACAGGGGAAATCTTGGGCAGTACTTC
-	TRBV13	-	TRBJ2-1	CASSSNFIDEQFF	TGTGCCAGCAGCTCTAACTTCATCGATGAGCAGTTCTTC
TRBD1	TRBV5-6	once	TRBJ2-5	CASSLQGVLGVETQYF	TGTGCCAGCAGCCTACAGGGGGTCCTAGGGGTAGAGACCCAGTACTTC
-	TRBV4-2	-	TRBJ2-1	CASSASWSSYNEQFF	TGTGCCAGCAGTGCTAGCTGGAGCTCCTACAATGAGCAGTTCTTC
-	TRBV6-4	-	TRBJ2-3	CASSDSAGAGDTQYF	TGTGCCAGCAGTGACTCGGCGGGGGCGGGTGATACGCAGTATTTT
-	TRBV5-4	-	TRBJ2-1	CASSLGWENYNEQFF	TGTGCCAGCAGCTTAGGGTGGGAGAATTACAATGAGCAGTTCTTC
-	TRBV19	-	TRBJ1-3	CASSEGTLSANTIYF	TGTGCCAGTAGTGAGGGTACCCTGAGTGCGAACACCATATATTTT
-	TRBV7-2	-	TRBJ2-3	CASSLVTPRFSTDTQYF	TGTGCCAGCAGCTTAGTTACCCCCCGGTTTAGCACAGATACGCAGTATTTT
-	TRBV5-6	-	TRBJ1-2	CASSSGSFGYTF	TGTGCCAGCAGCTCAGGGTCGTTTGGCTACACCTTC
-	TRBV2	-	TRBJ1-1	CASSEARGNYPMNTEAFF	TGTGCCAGCAGTGAAGCGAGGGGGAATTACCCAATGAACACTGAAGCTTTCTTT
-	TRBV5-1	-	TRBJ2-1	CASSSTGDSSYNEQFF	TGCGCCAGCAGCTCGACGGGGGATAGCTCCTACAATGAGCAGTTCTTC
-	TRBV25-1	-	TRBJ1-1	CASSEWVTGTTEAFF	TGTGCCAGCAGTGAATGGGTCACAGGGACAACTGAAGCTTTCTTT
TRBD1	TRBV27	-	TRBJ2-2	CASSSQHRQGYGELFF	TGTGCCAGCAGTTCACAACACCGACAGGGTTACGGGGAGCTGTTTTTT
TRBD2	TRBV19	-	TRBJ2-1	CASSIGLAGDNEQFF	TGTGCCAGTAGTATCGGACTAGCGGGAGACAATGAGCAGTTCTTC
-	TRBV7-9	-	TRBJ1-1	CASSLGQVAEAFF	TGTGCCAGCAGCTTAGGGCAGGTCGCTGAAGCTTTCTTT
-	TRBV6-1	-	TRBJ1-5	CASATAGGVNQPQHF	TGTGCCAGCGCAACTGCGGGAGGAGTGAATCAGCCCCAGCATTTT
-	TRBV4-1	-	TRBJ1-1	CASSHTGLGGTEAFF	TGCGCCAGCAGCCACACCGGGCTGGGGGGCACTGAAGCTTTCTTT
-	TRBV7-8	-	TRBJ2-7	CASSSWTDYEQYF	TGTGCCAGCAGCTCCTGGACAGATTACGAGCAGTACTTC
TRBD2	TRBV19	-	TRBJ2-1	CASSILAGAGNEQFF	TGTGCCAGTAGTATCTTGGCGGGAGCGGGCAATGAGCAGTTCTTC
-	TRBV7-9	-	TRBJ1-2	CASSFGQLVNYGYTF	TGTGCCAGCAGCTTCGGACAGCTAGTAAACTATGGCTACACCTTC
-	TRBV6-5	-	TRBJ2-5	CASSYGREETQYF	TGTGCCAGCAGTTACGGCCGGGAAGAGACCCAGTACTTC
-	TRBV27	-	TRBJ2-1	CASSLGGLQFF	TGTGCCAGCAGTCTCGGGGGACTCCAGTTCTTC
-	TRBV6-1	-	TRBJ2-7	CASRLAGYEQYF	TGTGCCAGCCGCCTCGCAGGGTACGAGCAGTACTTC
-	TRBV7-2	once	TRBJ1-5	CASSPAGYYSNQPQHF	TGTGCCAGCAGCCCCGCAGGGTACTATAGCAATCAGCCCCAGCATTTT
-	TRBV19	-	TRBJ1-1	CASSIASALNTEAFF	TGTGCCAGTAGTATAGCCAGTGCTTTGAACACTGAAGCTTTCTTT
TRBD1	TRBV29-1	-	TRBJ1-1	CSVIPTGGPDTEAFF	TGCAGCGTTATCCCGACAGGGGGCCCGGACACTGAAGCTTTCTTT
TRBD1	TRBV4-3	-	TRBJ1-1	CASSRTGDTEAFF	TGCGCCAGCAGCCGAACAGGGGACACTGAAGCTTTCTTT
TRBD1	TRBV5-6	-	TRBJ2-7	CASSVGQVIYEQYF	TGTGCCAGCAGCGTCGGACAGGTGATCTACGAGCAGTACTTC
TRBD1	TRBV2	-	TRBJ2-2	CASSLWGQGAYTGELFF	TGTGCCAGCAGTCTCTGGGGACAGGGGGCGTATACCGGGGAGCTGTTTTTT
TRBD1	TRBV5-1	-	TRBJ2-2	CASRPGQGATGELFF	TGCGCCAGCCGACCCGGTCAGGGGGCGACCGGGGAGCTGTTTTTT
-	TRBV5-6	-	TRBJ2-5	CASSLKVRGGTKETQYF	TGTGCCAGCAGCTTGAAGGTTAGGGGGGGAACAAAAGAGACCCAGTACTTC
TRBD1	TRBV2	few	TRBJ2-7	CASSGFETGVEQYF	TGTGCCAGCAGTGGATTCGAGACAGGGGTCGAGCAGTACTTC
TRBD2	TRBV4-2	-	TRBJ2-1	CASSQRSGSGIYNEQFF	TGTGCCAGCAGCCAAAGAAGTGGTAGCGGGATCTACAATGAGCAGTTCTTC